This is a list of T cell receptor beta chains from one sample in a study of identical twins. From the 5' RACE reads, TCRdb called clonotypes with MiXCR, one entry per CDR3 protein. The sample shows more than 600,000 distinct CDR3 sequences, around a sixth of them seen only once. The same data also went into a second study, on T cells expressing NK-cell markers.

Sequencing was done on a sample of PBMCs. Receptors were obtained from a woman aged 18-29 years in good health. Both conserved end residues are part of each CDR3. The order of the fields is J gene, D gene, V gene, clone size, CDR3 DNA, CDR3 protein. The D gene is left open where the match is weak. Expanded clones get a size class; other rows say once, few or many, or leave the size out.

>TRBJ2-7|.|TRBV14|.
TGTGCCAGCAGCCCCTACAGCGACTACGAGCAGTACTTC
CASSPYSDYEQYF
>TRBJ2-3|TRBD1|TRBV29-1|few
TGCAGCGTTGAAAGGGACAGAGGGTACACAGATACGCAGTATTTT
CSVERDRGYTDTQYF
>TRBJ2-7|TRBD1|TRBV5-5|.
TGTGCCAGCAGCCCGAGGGACAGTTGGGTGCCCTACGAGCAGTACTTC
CASSPRDSWVPYEQYF
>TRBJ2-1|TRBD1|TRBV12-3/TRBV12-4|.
TGTGCCAGCAGCTCCGGCAGGGGGAACTACAATGAGCAGTTCTTC
CASSSGRGNYNEQFF
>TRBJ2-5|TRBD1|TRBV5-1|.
TGCGCCAGCAGCTCTTCCCCGGACAGGGTGGGAAGGCGAAAAGAGACCCAGTACTTC
CASSSSPDRVGRRKETQYF
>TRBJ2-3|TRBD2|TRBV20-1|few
TGCAGTGCTCAACATATTAGCGGGCCGAGGGGCACAGATACGCAGTATTTT
CSAQHISGPRGTDTQYF
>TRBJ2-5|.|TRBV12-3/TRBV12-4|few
TGTGCCAGCACTTTCGGCCCTAGCCGGGAGACCCAGTACTTC
CASTFGPSRETQYF
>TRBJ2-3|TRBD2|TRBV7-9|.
TGTGCCAGCAGCTCCGTCGTGCGGGGGGGCACAGATACGCAGTATTTT
CASSSVVRGGTDTQYF
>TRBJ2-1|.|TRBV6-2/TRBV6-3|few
TGTGCCAGCAGTTACTCTTACTACAATGAGCAGTTCTTC
CASSYSYYNEQFF
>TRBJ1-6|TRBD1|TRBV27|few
TGTGCCAGCAAGGGACAGGGCTATTCACCCCTCCACTTT
CASKGQGYSPLHF
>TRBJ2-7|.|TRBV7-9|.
TGTGCCAGCAGCCAGTGGGTAGGCTCCGAGCAGTACTTC
CASSQWVGSEQYF
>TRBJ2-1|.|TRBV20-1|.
TGCAGTGCTAGAGATCCGGAGCGTTACAATGAGCAGTTCTTC
CSARDPERYNEQFF
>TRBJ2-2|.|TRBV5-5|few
TGTGCCAGCAGCTTGGACGGGGGCCGGAACACCGGGGAGCTGTTTTTT
CASSLDGGRNTGELFF
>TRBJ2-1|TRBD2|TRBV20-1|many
TGCAGTGCGTCGAGCGGGGATCACAATGAGCAGTTCTTC
CSASSGDHNEQFF
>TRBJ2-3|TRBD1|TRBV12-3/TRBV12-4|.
TGTGCCAGCAGTTTCCGTCACAGGGGTACAGATACGCAGTATTTT
CASSFRHRGTDTQYF
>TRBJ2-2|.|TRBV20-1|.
TGCAGTGCTTCCCCTGCTAGGGGGGCCGGGGAGCTGTTTTTT
CSASPARGAGELFF
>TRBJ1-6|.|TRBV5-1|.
TGCGCCAGCAGCTTGGTTCCCCGGACTGAGTTTGATAATTCACCCCTCCACTTT
CASSLVPRTEFDNSPLHF
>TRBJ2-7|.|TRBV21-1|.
TGTGCCAGCAGCAGATGTAGCGGGAGGGACTTAAACGAGCAGTACTTC
CASSRCSGRDLNEQYF
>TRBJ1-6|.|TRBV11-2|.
TGTGCCAGCAGCTTACGACAGAATTCACCCCTCCACTTT
CASSLRQNSPLHF
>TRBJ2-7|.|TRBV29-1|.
TGCAGCGTACTCCGGGAAGTCGAGCAGTACTTC
CSVLREVEQYF
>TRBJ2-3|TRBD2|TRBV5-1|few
TGCGCCAGCAGCTTGGCCGACGGGACTAGCGGAGGGCAGTATTTT
CASSLADGTSGGQYF
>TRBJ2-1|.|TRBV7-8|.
TGTGCCAGCAGCTTAGAGCTTACTAGCTACAATGAGCAGTTCTTC
CASSLELTSYNEQFF
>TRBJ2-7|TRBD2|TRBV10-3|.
TGTGCCATCAGTGGGGCTAGCGGCAACTACGAGCAGTACTTC
CAISGASGNYEQYF
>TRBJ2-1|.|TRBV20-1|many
TGCAGTGCTACGGCCCACGTGGGATACAATGAGCAGTTCTTC
CSATAHVGYNEQFF
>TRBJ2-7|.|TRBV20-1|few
TGCAGTGCTAGAACTTCACAGGGATCCTACGAGCAGTACTTC
CSARTSQGSYEQYF
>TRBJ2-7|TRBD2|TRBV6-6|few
TGTGCCAGCAGTCGGGGGGGGTCCTACGAGCAGTACTTC
CASSRGGSYEQYF
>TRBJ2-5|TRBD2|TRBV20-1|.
TGCAGTGCTCTGTGGAGGGAGGGCCATGAGACCCAGTACTTC
CSALWREGHETQYF
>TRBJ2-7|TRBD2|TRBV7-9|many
TGTGCCAGCAGCTTCGCCGCGGGGGGTACCTACGAGCAGTACTTC
CASSFAAGGTYEQYF
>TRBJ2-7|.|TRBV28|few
TGTGCCAGCAGTCCTCGACTACCAATCTACGAGCAGTACTTC
CASSPRLPIYEQYF
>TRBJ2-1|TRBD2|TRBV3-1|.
TGTGCCAGCAGCCTTATCTCTAGCGGGGGCGAGCAGTTCTTC
CASSLISSGGEQFF
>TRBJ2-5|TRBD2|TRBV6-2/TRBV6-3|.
TGTGCCAGCAGTTACCCAGCGGGAGTTAGGAGAGAGACCCAGTACTTC
CASSYPAGVRRETQYF
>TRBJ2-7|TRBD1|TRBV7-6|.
TGTGCCAGCAGCATCGGACAGGCCTCCTACGAGCAGTACTTC
CASSIGQASYEQYF
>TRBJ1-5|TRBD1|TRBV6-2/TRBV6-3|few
TGTGCCAGCAGATCCGGACAGGCAAATCAGCCCCAGCATTTT
CASRSGQANQPQHF
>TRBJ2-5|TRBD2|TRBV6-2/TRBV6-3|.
TGTGCCAGCAGCCAGACTAGCGGGAGAGGCGGAGAGACCCAGTACTTC
CASSQTSGRGGETQYF
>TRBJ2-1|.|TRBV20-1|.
TGCAGTGCTAGATCGCTACCTTTCGGTGGCGATGAGCAGTTCTTC
CSARSLPFGGDEQFF
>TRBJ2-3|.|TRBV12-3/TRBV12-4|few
TGTGCCAGCAGCCCAGGTATAGCGGCTAGCACAGATACGCAGTATTTT
CASSPGIAASTDTQYF
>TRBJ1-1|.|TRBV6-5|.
TGTGCCAGCAGTTACGAGCCTGGGACTGAAGCTTTCTTT
CASSYEPGTEAFF
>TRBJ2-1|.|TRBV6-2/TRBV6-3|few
TGTGGGTCGACTTACAGCCCCCATTCCAATGAGCAGTTCTTC
CGSTYSPHSNEQFF
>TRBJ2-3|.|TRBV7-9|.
TGTGCCAGCGCCCTCCACTCAGATACGCAGTATTTT
CASALHSDTQYF
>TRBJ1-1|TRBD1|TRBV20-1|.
TGCAGTGCACTTAGGACAGGGGGCGCGACTGAAGCTTTCTTT
CSALRTGGATEAFF
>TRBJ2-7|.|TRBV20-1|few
TGCAGTGCTAGACGAAGGTTTACCCTGAGCTCCTACGAGCAGTACTTC
CSARRRFTLSSYEQYF
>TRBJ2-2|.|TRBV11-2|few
TGTGCCAGCAGCTCCATCCGCACCGGGGAGCTGTTTTTT
CASSSIRTGELFF
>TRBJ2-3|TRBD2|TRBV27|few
TGTGCCAGCAGTTTACGCGGACTAGCGGGGGGGAATACGCAGTATTTT
CASSLRGLAGGNTQYF
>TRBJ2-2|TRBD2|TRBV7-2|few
TGTGCCAGCAGCTTGCGAGCGGGGCGTACGACCGGGGAGCTGTTTTTT
CASSLRAGRTTGELFF
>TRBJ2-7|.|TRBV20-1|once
TGCAGTGCTAGAGATCGTGGACACGGCGAGCAGTACTTC
CSARDRGHGEQYF